This T cell receptor (beta chain) appears in the sequencing data of a study of Graves' ophthalmopathy and Graves' hyperthyroidism. Germline V gives CDR1 SGDLS, CDR2 YYNGEE. With 2 bases clipped from V and 5 bases from J, the junction kept 3 bases outside the gene matches. The CDR3 spans 15 residues. Amplification from RNA transcripts yielded the TCR beta CDR3 regions. HTBI primers primed a first-round RT-PCR, and a second-round multiplex PCR followed. Using its own MiXCR run on the multiplex PCR reads, TCRdb lists one record per CDR3 protein. The sample contains approximately 700,000 distinct CDR3 sequences, roughly 41% of which appear only once.

The sequenced sample consisted of peripheral blood. The receptor was isolated from an adult man with Graves' ophthalmopathy. This chain uses TRBV9 with TRBJ2-1; 11 bases are shared with TRBD2. The chain's CDR3 is CASSVASGGHNEQFF. CDR3 coding DNA: TGTGCCAGCAGCGTGGCTAGCGGGGGGCACAATGAGCAGTTCTTC.